The following is a T cell receptor beta chain sequence with its context. No antigen is known for it. The sample holds no much larger clone one base away, and base qualities are not on file. In Seattle, one collaborating source enrolled patients while the infection was active and tracked those patients longitudinally over the course of disease. The collaborating institutions used their own protocols to collect whole blood in K2EDTA tubes. For TCRbeta analysis, collaborators shipped samples in one of three forms: frozen whole blood, isolated PBMCs, or DNA extracted from either of those sample types. These data come from a study of blood T cell repertoires in COVID-19 (dated by TCRdb to between 2020 and 2021). For context, the study as a whole: The collaborator samples originated in the United States, Italy and Spain and spanned the acute and convalescent phases of COVID-19. The prospective study material was composed of cDNA or gDNA derived from T cells, B-cell-depleted T cells, or PBMCs. Deeply sampled blood TCRbeta repertoires from subjects exposed to, actively infected with, or recovered from COVID-19 were included in the dataset. A freely available public database, intended as a resource for researchers studying the immune response to SARS-CoV-2, is where the repertoires were released. Samples came from the ongoing ImmuneRACE study (first 160 participants) plus 1,254 subjects from 6 global collaborators. Nearly every sample came with metadata listing a de-identified subject ID, COVID-19 status, age in years and sex. Where HLA class I and class II types were available, the types were taken from metadata supplied by the sample provider, not from assay-based typing.

The immunoSEQ Assay, a bias-controlled multiplex PCR, was used to amplify TCRbeta CDR3 regions from genomic DNA. The study's own analysis went as follows. The number of nucleated cells in each sample was estimated by amplification of reference gene primers within the assay. To quantify the absolute abundance of each unique TCRbeta CDR3 rearrangement, sequence reads were collapsed and filtered. For each sample, productive Simpson clonality was calculated as the square root of Simpson's diversity index across productive rearrangements. TCRdb re-hosts the immuneACCESS table, in-frame sequences only. Its copies lack some clones; in the studies checked, an unresolved V gene accounts for under half of them, and the cause for the rest is not known. V, J and clone size reflect that table, while D and trimming were determined from the DNA. For this sample there are about 230,000 clones; approximately 90% appear just once. The ten largest make up 9.5% to 13% of the sample.

What the work shows at the level of the full study, not this receptor alone: The amount of clinical and demographic metadata varied by source and participant and was provided uncurated.

The sample was peripheral blood. This TCR was sampled from a man aged 45-65 years with COVID-19, enrolled during active disease.

The CDR3 region reads CASGGRGYEQYF. The DNA sequence reads TGTGCCAGCGGAGGCAGGGGCTACGAGCAGTACTTC. The sequence links TRBV28 to TRBJ2-7, and perhaps TRBD1 as D gene, on 6 matching bases. As encoded in the germline V gene, CDR1 is MDHEN while CDR2 is SYDVKM. At the junction V is shortened by 8 bases and J by 3 bases, with 11 bases in between. Measured from the cysteine to the phenylalanine, the CDR3 is 12 residues long. Only the CDR3 region is kept as DNA, spanning 36 bases read in frame from base 1.